The entry below describes one TCR beta chain. The antigen is undetermined. The source of the sample is a study of T cell repertoires in cytomegalovirus infection. Background on the study: Both a matching HLA type and CMV infection were indicated by public TCR beta signatures.

Whole-study findings and limits: Using cumulative public TCR beta family frequency, the authors identified those who carried CMV together with the relevant HLA. In two of eight donors, the top clonotype was HLA-C-restricted CMV-specific.

MiXCR, run by TCRdb on the reads, gives a single entry per CDR3 protein. Among a few hundred thousand distinct CDR3 sequences listed, about a sixth were seen once. The germline V and J ends were trimmed by 1 base and 8 bases, with 12 bases remaining between them. The CDR3 is made up of 14 amino acids. The sequenced material came from PBMCs. The clonotype was recovered from a human donor in good health (CMV status not recorded). Some clones in this sample may be carry-over from other donors' samples. The chain recombines TRBV12-3 or TRBV12-4 with TRBJ1-5; unclear D gene. The chain's CDR3 is CASSLGAPRKPQHF. The DNA of the CDR3 is TGTGCCAGCAGTTTAGGGGCCCCACGAAAGCCCCAGCATTTT.